This T cell receptor (beta chain) originates from a study of blood T cell repertoires in COVID-19. This clone showed up just once. CDR3 length: 15 residues. Trimming removed 6 bases from V and 1 base from J; junction bases left unmatched: 5. Germline V gives CDR1 MDHEN, CDR2 SYDVKM. Some clones are missing from TCRdb's copy, which holds only in-frame ones; the method was immunoSEQ multiplex PCR. The top ten hold 6.5% of the sample, which has roughly 50,000 clones, approximately 85% seen once. V gene TRBV28 combines with J gene TRBJ2-2; 7 positions agree with TRBD1. The sample was peripheral blood. The TCR sequence derives from a man between 60 and 70 years old with acute or convalescent COVID-19. The CDR3 here is CASSKRQGNTGELFF. Written as DNA, the CDR3 is TGTGCCAGCAGCAAGCGACAGGGGAACACCGGGGAGCTGTTTTTT.